Listed below are T cell receptor beta chains from one sample, sequenced in a study of blood T cell repertoires in COVID-19. Libraries were prepared by immunoSEQ multiplex PCR; TCRdb keeps only in-frame clonotypes and omits some of them. The sample shows about 200,000 clones, around 83% of them seen only once. The sequenced sample consisted of peripheral blood. The receptors stem from a woman aged 45-59 years with COVID-19, enrolled during active disease. The conserved cysteine and the conserved F or W are not part of the CDR3 here. The order of the fields is V gene, J gene, CDR3 length, CDR3 protein.

TRBV6-6	TRBJ2-3	14	ASSSPKRGRPDTQY
TRBV10-3	TRBJ2-4	15	AISENRGLQAKNIQY
TRBV5-6	TRBJ2-1	13	ASSSSGGSYNEQF
TRBV6-2/TRBV6-3	TRBJ1-2	12	ASSSGTPIVGYT
TRBV10-3	TRBJ1-1	12	AISPDTKRTEAF
TRBV19	TRBJ1-5	14	ASSMATGASNQPQH
TRBV30	TRBJ1-4	12	AWNPRRVDEKLF
TRBV19	TRBJ1-1	11	ASSTLGGTEAF
TRBV10-2	TRBJ2-2	14	ASIQGELANTGELF
TRBV9	TRBJ2-5	12	ASSVFPGEETQY
TRBV20-1	TRBJ2-1	9	SARADNEQF
TRBV5-5	TRBJ2-5	12	ASSLQGGKETQY
TRBV15	TRBJ1-1	12	ATSRGQRNTEAF
TRBV3-1/TRBV3-2	TRBJ1-6	14	ASSPPLRGYNSPLH
TRBV28	TRBJ1-3	13	ASSFSSLSGNTIY
TRBV9	TRBJ1-5	12	ASNGGGVLQPQH
TRBV7-8	TRBJ2-3	15	ASSLGLAGGNTDTQY
TRBV30	TRBJ1-2	9	AWSTPTGYT
TRBV28	TRBJ1-3	11	ASRDISGNTIY
TRBV5-1	TRBJ2-5	14	ASSLGTSGVRETQY
TRBV5-6	TRBJ2-7	13	ASSLGAGPYYEQY
TRBV29-1	TRBJ1-3	13	SVSSLRGPGNTIY
TRBV6-5	TRBJ2-3	12	ASRQGGRVNTQY
TRBV19	TRBJ1-2	10	ASSRQGYGYT
TRBV5-1	TRBJ2-1	13	ASSPGLAGVGEQF
TRBV18	TRBJ1-1	13	ASSSGYTVGVEAF
TRBV28	TRBJ1-1	16	ASSFKTGGPYENTEAF
TRBV2	TRBJ1-5	12	ASNRDTSNQPQH
TRBV7-6	TRBJ2-1	15	ASSHRGGTGNRNEQF
TRBV19	TRBJ1-2	10	ASSPPGGGYT
TRBV28	TRBJ2-3	14	ASSFGTGGPLNTQY
TRBV9	TRBJ1-1	16	ASSVGLRGLKGDTEAF
TRBV5-1	TRBJ1-3	12	ASSLERGGNTIY
TRBV30	TRBJ1-3	13	AWVGEAYSGNTIY
TRBV5-1	TRBJ1-5	15	ASSLAPSVTGNQPQH
TRBV23-1	TRBJ1-1	13	ASSKEQGFNTEAF
TRBV11-2	TRBJ1-2	13	ASSLQGQVQWGYT
TRBV29-1	TRBJ1-5	11	SVDQGPNQPQH
TRBV7-9	TRBJ1-2	12	ASSPPGGPYGYT
TRBV5-5	TRBJ1-2	13	ASSLAGEGGYGYT
TRBV4-1	TRBJ1-4	15	ASSHLFPGHTEEKLF
TRBV3-1/TRBV3-2	TRBJ1-2	13	ASSHRQGTNYGYT
TRBV5-4	TRBJ2-7	12	ASSFEVGSDEQY
TRBV5-1	TRBJ1-2	13	ASSQENQDPRGYT
TRBV7-2	TRBJ1-2	12	ASSVGLQGAGYT
TRBV10-3	TRBJ2-7	12	AISVEGVPYEQY
TRBV7-9	TRBJ2-1	12	ASSLAGSYNEQF
TRBV19	TRBJ1-5	15	ASSIGTGGLPNQPQH